These 9 T cell receptor beta chains came from one sample sequenced in a study of blood T cells in healthy people across ages. Then a second PCR, running about 6 to 11 cycles, was carried out with a sample-barcoded 5' primer and a J-beta primer mix. TCRdb used MiXCR to reprocess the 5' RACE reads, holding one entry per CDR3 protein. The repertoire includes over a million distinct CDR3 sequences, under 45% of them detected once, and approximately 19% sits in the top ten. The source material was blood. These receptors came from a woman aged 60-70 years in good health.

The J gene is TRBJ2-7, the V gene TRBV5-6; no reliable D call. V was pared by 3 bases and J by 2 bases, with 12 bases between. Germline CDR1 reads SGHDT; CDR2 reads YYEEEE. The CDR3 loop spans 14 amino acids. The CDR3 reads CASSYSILTYEQYF. The CDR3 DNA follows: TGTGCCAGCAGCTACAGCATCTTAACCTACGAGCAGTACTTC.

V usage is TRBV20-1 and J usage is TRBJ2-1, with a possible D match to TRBD2 (6 bases). Germline V CDR1 and CDR2: DFQATT, SNEGSKA (reference sequence). The CDR3 totals 12 residues. Trimming took off 3 bases at V and 8 bases at J, with 11 bases between the two ends. The CDR3 loop is CSASVRRDEQFF. The CDR3 coding sequence is TGCAGTGCTAGCGTACGGAGGGATGAGCAGTTCTTC.

This clonotype showed up just a few times. The chain links TRBV20-1 to TRBJ1-2; 11 positions match TRBD1. CDR1 is DFQATT, CDR2 SNEGSKA, per germline (reference sequence). The CDR3 runs 14 residues. V shed 4 bases and J 7 bases; nucleotides not matched to a gene: 8. The CDR3 region is CSANRDRGSSGYTF. CDR3 bases: TGCAGTGCTAACCGGGACAGGGGGTCCTCTGGCTACACCTTC.

The CDR3 reads CASSYPTGVQYEQYF. The CDR3 DNA follows: TGTGCCAGCAGCTATCCTACAGGAGTCCAATACGAGCAGTACTTC. The chain couples TRBV7-9 to TRBJ2-7; weak D call: TRBD1 (5 bases). The CDR3 contains 15 residues. V was clipped by 4 bases and J by 4 bases, with 17 bases between them. Per the germline V gene, CDR1 is SEHNR and CDR2 is FQNEAQ (reference sequence).

The V and J genes are TRBV2 and TRBJ2-1; 14 nucleotides line up with TRBD2. V gave up 6 bases and J gave up 4 bases; unmatched junction bases: 5. The CDR3 loop spans 16 amino acids. The germline V gene encodes CDR1 SNHLY and CDR2 FYNNEI. In nucleotides, the CDR3 is TGTGCCAGCAGGGGGACTAGCGGGAGTACTTACAATGAGCAGTTCTTC. It translates to CASRGTSGSTYNEQFF. Together with reference TRBV2 and TRBJ2-1, the CDR3 gives the full variable domain: EPEVTQTPSHQVTQMGQEVILRCVPISNHLYFYWYRQILGQKVEFLVSFYNNEISEKSEIFDDQFSVERPDGSNFTLKIRSTKLEDSAMYFCASRGTSGSTYNEQFFGPGTRLTVL.

As concerns this clonotype: A junction end diverges from the germline sequence, so it may reflect a read error. This chain joins TRBV7-8 and TRBJ2-3; 10 bases agree with TRBD1. Germline CDR1 and CDR2: SGHVS and FQNEAQ. The CDR3 runs 16 residues. The CDR3 reads CVSSLGQGVGTDTQYF. The CDR3 region has the DNA TGTGTCAGCAGCCTAGGACAGGGGGTGGGCACAGATACGCAGTATTTT.

In this sample, this clonotype turned up a few times. The chain uses TRBV4-1 and TRBJ2-4; 7 nucleotides agree with TRBD1. The better agreement between TRBJ2-7 and the DNA end casts doubt on the J call. The CDR3 runs to 15 residues. Germline lookup yields CDR1 MGHRA and CDR2 YSYEKL. The CDR3 nucleotides read TGCGCCAGCAGCCAAGGACAGGGAACGACTGACGAGCAGTACTTC. It is translated as CASSQGQGTTDEQYF.

The sample holds a few counts of this clonotype. The chain recombines TRBV28 with TRBJ2-7, with D unclear. This CDR3 has 14 residues. Trimming cost V 3 bases and J 3 bases, with 12 bases left between them. Germline values: CDR1 MDHEN, CDR2 SYDVKM. The CDR3 loop reads CASSFASTGYEQYF. The CDR3 DNA is TGTGCCAGCAGTTTCGCCTCCACGGGCTACGAGCAGTACTTC.

This sequence joins TRBV13 and TRBJ2-4; D might be TRBD2 (5 bases). The end of the DNA fits TRBJ2-5 better, so the J call may be wrong. Germline loops: CDR1 PRHDT, CDR2 FYEKMQ (reference sequence). This CDR3 contains 12 residues. The CDR3 bases are TGTGCCAGCGGCCCCCGCGGGGAGACCCAGTACTTC. This sequence encodes CASGPRGETQYF.